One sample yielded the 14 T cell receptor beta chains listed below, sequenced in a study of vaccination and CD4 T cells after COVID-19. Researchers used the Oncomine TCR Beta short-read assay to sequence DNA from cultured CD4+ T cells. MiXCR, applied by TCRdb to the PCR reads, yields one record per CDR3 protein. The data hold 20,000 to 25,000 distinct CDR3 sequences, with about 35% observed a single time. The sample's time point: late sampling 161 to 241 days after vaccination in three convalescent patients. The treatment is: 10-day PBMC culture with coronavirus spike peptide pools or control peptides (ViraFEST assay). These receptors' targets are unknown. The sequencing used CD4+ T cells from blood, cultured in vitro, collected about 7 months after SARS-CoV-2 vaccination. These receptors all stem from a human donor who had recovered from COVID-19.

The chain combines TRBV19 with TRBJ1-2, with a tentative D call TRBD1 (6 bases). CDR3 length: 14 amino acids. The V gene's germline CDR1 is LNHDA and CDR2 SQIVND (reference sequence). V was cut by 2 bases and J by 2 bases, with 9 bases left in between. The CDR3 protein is CASSIIGQNYGYTF. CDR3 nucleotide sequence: TGTGCCAGTAGTATAATCGGACAGAACTATGGCTACACCTTC.

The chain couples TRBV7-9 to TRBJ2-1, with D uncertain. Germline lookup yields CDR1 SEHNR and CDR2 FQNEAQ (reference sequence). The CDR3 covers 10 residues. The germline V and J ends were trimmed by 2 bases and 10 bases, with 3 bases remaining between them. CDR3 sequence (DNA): TGTGCCAGCAGCTTAAGGGAGCAGTTCTTC. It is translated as CASSLREQFF.

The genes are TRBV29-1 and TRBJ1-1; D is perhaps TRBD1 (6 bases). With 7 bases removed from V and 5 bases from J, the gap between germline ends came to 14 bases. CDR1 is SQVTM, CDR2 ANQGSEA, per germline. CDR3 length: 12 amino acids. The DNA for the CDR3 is TGCAGCGCCAAGGGGGGAGGGACTGAAGCTTTCTTT. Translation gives CSAKGGGTEAFF. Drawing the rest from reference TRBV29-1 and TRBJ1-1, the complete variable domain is SAVISQKPSRDICQRGTSLTIQCQVDSQVTMMFWYRQQPGQSLTLIATANQGSEATYESGFVIDKFPISRPNLTFSTLTVSNMSPEDSSIYLCSAKGGGTEAFFGQGTRLTVV.

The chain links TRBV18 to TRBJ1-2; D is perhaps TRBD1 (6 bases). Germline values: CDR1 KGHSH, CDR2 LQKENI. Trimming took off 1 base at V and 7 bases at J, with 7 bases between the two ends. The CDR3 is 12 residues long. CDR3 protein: CASSPRGAGYTF. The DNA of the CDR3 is TGTGCCAGCTCACCACGGGGGGCTGGCTACACCTTC.

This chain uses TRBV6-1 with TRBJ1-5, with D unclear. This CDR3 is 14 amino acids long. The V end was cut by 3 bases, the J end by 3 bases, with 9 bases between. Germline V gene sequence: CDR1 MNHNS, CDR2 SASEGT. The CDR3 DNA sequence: TGTGCCAGCAGTGACGAACGTCCCAATCAGCCCCAGCATTTT. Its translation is CASSDERPNQPQHF.

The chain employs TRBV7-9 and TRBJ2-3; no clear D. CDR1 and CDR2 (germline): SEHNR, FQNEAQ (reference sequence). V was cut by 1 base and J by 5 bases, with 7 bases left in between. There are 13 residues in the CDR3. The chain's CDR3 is CASSLDGEDTQYF. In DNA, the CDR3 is TGTGCCAGCAGCTTAGATGGGGAAGATACGCAGTATTTT.

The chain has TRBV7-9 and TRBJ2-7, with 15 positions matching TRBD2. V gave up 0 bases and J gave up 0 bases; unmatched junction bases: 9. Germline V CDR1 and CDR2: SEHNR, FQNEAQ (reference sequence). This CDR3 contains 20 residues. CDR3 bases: TGTGCCAGCAGCTTAGCAAGGAGAGGACTAGCGGGAGGGCTCTCCTACGAGCAGTACTTC. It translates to CASSLARRGLAGGLSYEQYF.

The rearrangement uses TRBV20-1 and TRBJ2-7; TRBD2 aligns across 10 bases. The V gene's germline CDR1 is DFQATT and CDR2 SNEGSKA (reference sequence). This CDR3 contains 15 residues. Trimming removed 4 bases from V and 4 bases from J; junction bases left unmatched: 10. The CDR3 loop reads CSANHRSSGSYEQYF. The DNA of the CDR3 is TGCAGTGCTAACCACCGATCTAGCGGGAGTTACGAGCAGTACTTC.

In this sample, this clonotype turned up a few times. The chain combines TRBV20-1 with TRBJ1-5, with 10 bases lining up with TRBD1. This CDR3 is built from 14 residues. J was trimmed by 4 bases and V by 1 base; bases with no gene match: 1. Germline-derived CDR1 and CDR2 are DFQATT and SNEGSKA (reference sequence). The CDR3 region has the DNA TGCAGTGCTAGAGCGGGACAGGGGAATCAGCCCCAGCATTTT. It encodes CSARAGQGNQPQHF.

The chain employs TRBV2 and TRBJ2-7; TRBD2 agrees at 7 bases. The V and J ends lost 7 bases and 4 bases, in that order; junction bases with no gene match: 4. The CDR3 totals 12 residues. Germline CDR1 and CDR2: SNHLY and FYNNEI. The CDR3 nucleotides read TGTGCCAGCACACTAGCGAGGTACGAGCAGTACTTC. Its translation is CASTLARYEQYF.

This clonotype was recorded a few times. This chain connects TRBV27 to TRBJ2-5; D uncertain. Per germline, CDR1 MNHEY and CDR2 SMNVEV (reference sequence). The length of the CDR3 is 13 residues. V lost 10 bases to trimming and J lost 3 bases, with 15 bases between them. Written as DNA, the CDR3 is TGTGCCACTCGACCGTCCGAAAAAGAGACCCAGTACTTC. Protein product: CATRPSEKETQYF.

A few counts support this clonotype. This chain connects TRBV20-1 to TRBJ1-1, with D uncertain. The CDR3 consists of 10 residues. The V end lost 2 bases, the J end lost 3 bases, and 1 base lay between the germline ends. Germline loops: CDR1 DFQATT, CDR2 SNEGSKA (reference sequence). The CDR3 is CSARHTEAFF. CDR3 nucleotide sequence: TGCAGTGCTAGACACACTGAAGCTTTCTTT.

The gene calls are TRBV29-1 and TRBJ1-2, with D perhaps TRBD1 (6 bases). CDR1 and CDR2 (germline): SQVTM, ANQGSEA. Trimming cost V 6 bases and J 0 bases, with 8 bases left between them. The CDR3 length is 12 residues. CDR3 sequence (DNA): TGCAGCGTGGGGGACACTAACTATGGCTACACCTTC. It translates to CSVGDTNYGYTF.

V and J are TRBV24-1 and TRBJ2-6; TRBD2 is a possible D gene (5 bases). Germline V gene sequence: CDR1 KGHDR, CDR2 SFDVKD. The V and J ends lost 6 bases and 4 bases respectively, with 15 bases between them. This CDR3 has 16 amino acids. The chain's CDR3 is CATSSGWSSGANVLTF. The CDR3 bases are TGTGCCACCAGTAGCGGTTGGTCTTCCGGGGCCAACGTCCTGACTTTC.